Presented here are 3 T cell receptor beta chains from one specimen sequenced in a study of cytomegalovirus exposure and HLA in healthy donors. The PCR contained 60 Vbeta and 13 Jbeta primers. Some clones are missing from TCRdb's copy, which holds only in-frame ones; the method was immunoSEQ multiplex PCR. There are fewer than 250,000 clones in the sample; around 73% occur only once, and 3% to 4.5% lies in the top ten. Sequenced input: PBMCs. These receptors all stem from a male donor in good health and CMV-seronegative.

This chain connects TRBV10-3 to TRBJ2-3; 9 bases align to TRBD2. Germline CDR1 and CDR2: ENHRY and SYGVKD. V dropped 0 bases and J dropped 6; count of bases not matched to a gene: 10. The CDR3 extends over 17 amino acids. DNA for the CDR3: TGTGCCATCAGTGAGTCGAAGGCTAGCGGGATCCCGGATACGCAGTATTTT. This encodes CAISESKASGIPDTQYF.

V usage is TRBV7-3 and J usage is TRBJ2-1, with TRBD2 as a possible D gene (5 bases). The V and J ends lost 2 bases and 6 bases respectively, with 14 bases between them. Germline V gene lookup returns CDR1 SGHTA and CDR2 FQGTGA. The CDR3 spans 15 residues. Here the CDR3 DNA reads TGTGCCAGCAGCTTAGAACGGGGATTGCTCAATGAGCAGTTCTTC. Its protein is CASSLERGLLNEQFF.

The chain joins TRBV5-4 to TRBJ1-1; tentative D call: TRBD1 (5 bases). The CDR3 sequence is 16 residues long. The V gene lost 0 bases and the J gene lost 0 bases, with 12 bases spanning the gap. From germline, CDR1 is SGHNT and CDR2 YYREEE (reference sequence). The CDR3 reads CASSLGATAMNTEAFF. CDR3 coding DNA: TGTGCCAGCAGCTTGGGTGCGACAGCCATGAACACTGAAGCTTTCTTT.